This TCR beta chain comes out of a study of regulatory T cells in long-lasting Graves disease. Time point specified: newly diagnosed GD, antithyroid drugs for less than 3 months. With RNA extracted from PBMCs as input, the TCR library was made. All patients originated from an endocrinology department located in Xi'an, China. This clonotype was detected ten times or more. J gave up 10 bases and V 5 bases, and 12 bases lay outside the gene matches. The CDR3 runs to 16 residues. CDR3-region Arm-PCR and iRepertoire HTBI primers produced the TCR beta libraries. TCRdb re-derived calls from the multiplex PCR reads in MiXCR, one entry per CDR3 protein. In the table there are 350,000 to 400,000 distinct CDR3 sequences, roughly 17% of which are singletons. These data also formed part of another study, on T cells in Graves' hyperthyroidism and ophthalmopathy.

The sequence derives from a woman younger than 30 with Graves disease. Sequences were derived from peripheral blood mononuclear cells (PBMCs), sampled at new diagnosis, from a patient treated with antithyroid drugs. This chain links TRBV12-3 or TRBV12-4 with TRBJ1-6; 9 nucleotides line up with TRBD1. The CDR3 protein is CASSPTSGQGWSPLHF. CDR3 sequence (DNA): TGTGCCAGCAGTCCTACGAGTGGACAGGGGTGGTCACCCCTCCACTTT.